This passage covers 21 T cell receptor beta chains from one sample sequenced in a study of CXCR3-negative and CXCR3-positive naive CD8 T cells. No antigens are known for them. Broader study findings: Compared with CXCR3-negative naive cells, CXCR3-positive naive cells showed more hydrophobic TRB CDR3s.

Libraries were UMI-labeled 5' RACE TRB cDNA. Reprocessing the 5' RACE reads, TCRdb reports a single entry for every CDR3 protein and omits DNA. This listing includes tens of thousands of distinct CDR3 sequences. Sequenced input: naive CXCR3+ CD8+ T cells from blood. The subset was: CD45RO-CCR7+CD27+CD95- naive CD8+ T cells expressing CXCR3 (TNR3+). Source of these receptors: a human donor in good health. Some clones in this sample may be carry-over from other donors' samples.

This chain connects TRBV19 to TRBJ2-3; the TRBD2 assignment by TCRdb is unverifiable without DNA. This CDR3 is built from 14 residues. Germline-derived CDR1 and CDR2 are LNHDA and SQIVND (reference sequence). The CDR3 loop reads CATRTSGVSDTQYF.

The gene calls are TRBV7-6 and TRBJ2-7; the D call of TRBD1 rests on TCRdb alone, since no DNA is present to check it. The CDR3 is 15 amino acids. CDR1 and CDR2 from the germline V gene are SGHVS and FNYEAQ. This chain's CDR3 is CASSAIARAGDEQYF.

CDR3: CSVAQGNSNEKLFF. The V call is TRBV29-1, the J call TRBJ1-4; the TCRdb call, TRBD1, lacks DNA for checking. The CDR3 is 14 residues long. Germline CDR1 is SQVTM and CDR2 is ANQGSEA.

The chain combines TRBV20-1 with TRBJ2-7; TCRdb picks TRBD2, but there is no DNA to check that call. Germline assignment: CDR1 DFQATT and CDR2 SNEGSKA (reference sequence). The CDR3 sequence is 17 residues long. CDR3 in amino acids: CSASPRYRGGYSYEQYF.

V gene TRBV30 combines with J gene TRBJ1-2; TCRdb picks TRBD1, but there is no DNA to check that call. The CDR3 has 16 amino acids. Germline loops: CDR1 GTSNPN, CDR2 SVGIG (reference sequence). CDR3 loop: CAWNVFEGGDFYGYTF. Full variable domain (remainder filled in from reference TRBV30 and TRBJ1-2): SQTIHQWPATLVQPVGSPLSLECTVEGTSNPNLYWYRQAAGRGLQLLFYSVGIGQISSEVPQNLSASRPQDRQFILSSKKLLLSDSGFYLCAWNVFEGGDFYGYTFGSGTRLTVV.

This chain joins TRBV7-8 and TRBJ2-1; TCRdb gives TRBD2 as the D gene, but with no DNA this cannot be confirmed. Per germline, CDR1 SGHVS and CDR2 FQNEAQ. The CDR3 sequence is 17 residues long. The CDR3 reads CASSLTSGTSGNNEQFF.

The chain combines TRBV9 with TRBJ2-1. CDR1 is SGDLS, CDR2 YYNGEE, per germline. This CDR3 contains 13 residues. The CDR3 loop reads CASSVSGYNEQFF.

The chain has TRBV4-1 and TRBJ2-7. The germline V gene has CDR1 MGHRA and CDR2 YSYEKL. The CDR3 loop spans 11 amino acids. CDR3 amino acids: CASSLDYEQYF.

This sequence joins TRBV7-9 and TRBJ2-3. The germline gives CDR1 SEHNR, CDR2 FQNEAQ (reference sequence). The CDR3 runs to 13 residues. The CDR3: CASSGDTLDTQYF.

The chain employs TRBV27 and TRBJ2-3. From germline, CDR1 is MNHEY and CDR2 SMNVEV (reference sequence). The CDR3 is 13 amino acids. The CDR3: CASSADRTDTQYF.

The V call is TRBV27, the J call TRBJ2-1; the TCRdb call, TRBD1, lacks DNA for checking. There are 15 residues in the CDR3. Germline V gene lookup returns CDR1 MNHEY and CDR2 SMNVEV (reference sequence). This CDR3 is CASSLSSRGDNEQFF.

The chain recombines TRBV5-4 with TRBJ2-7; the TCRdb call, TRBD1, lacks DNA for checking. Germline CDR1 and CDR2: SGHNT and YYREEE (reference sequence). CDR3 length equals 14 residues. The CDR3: CASAPPGRPYEQYF.

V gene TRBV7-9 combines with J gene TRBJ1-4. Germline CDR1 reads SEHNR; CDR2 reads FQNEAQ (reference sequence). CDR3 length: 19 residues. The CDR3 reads CASSSRERQLGATNEKLFF.

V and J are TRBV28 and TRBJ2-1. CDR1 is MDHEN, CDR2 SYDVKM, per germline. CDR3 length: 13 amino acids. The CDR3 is CASSSGFGNEQFF.

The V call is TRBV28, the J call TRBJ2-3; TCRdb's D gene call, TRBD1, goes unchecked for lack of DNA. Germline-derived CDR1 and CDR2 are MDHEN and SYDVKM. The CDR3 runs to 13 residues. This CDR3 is CACIKGWKDTQYF.

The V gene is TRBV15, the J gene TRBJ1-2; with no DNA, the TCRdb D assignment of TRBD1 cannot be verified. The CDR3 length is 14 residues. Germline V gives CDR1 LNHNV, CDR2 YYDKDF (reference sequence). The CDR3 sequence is CATTVGQADYGYTF.

The CDR3 protein is CASSFWVDNTDTQYF. The chain joins TRBV5-1 to TRBJ2-3. The CDR3 runs to 15 residues. Germline assignment: CDR1 SGHRS and CDR2 YFSETQ.

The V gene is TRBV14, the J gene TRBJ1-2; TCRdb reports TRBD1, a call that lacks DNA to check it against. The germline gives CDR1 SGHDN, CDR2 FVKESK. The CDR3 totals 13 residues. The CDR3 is CASSPTRGNGYTF.

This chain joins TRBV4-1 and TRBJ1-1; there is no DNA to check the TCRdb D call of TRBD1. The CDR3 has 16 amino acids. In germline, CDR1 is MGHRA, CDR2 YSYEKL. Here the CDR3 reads CASSHYQGAMNTEAFF.

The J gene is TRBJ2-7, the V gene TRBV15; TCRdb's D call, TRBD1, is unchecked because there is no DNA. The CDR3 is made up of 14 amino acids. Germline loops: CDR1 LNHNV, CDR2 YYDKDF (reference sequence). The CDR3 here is CATSRAREVHEQYF.

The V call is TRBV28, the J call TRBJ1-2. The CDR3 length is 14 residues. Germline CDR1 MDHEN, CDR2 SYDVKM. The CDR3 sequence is CATETRVTNYGYTF.